This T cell receptor beta chain was captured in a study of pediatric ulcerative colitis. Comment on this clone: The antigen is undetermined.

Sequenced by immunoSEQ multiplex PCR; TCRdb stores in-frame clones only, minus some. Of approximately 60,000 clones in the sample, 86% were seen once. Before the diagnostic colonoscopy, ulcerative colitis patients were free of immunosuppressive medication. Findings and caveats of the study: Substantially fewer templates came from a couple of patients' blood samples.

The CDR3 consists of 14 residues. Germline CDR1 and CDR2: SNHLY and FYNNEI. Trimming shortened V by 7 bases and J by 3 bases, and 16 bases separated the two germline ends. The rearrangement joins TRBV2 to TRBJ2-7, with D perhaps matching TRBD1 (6 bases). The receptor's source is a boy between 5 and 17 years old with severe ulcerative colitis. Sample: blood. This CDR3 is CASTWDTSIYEQYF. Written as DNA, the CDR3 is TGTGCCAGCACCTGGGACACGTCAATCTACGAGCAGTACTTC.